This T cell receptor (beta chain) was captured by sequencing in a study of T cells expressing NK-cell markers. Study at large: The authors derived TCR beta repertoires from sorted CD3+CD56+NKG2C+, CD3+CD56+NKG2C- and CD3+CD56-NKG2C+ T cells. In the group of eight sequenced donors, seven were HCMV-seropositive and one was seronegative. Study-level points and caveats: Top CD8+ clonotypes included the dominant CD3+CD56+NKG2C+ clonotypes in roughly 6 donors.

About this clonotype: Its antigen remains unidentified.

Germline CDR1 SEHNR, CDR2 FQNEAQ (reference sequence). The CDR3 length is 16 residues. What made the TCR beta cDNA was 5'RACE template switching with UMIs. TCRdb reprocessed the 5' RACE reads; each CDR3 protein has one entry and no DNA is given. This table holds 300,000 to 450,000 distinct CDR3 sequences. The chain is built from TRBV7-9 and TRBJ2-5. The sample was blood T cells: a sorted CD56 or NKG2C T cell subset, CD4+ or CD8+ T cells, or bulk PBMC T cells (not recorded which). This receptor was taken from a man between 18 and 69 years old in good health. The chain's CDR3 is CASSLVVVVYEETQYF.